Sequencing of this T cell receptor beta chain was carried out in a study of T cell repertoires in cytomegalovirus infection. Study information: Through public TCR beta signatures, both CMV infection and matching HLA type were indicated.

Study results and limitations: Ex vivo responses were dominated by HLA-C-restricted CMV-specific TCR beta clonotypes. Cumulated frequencies of public TCR beta families served to identify carriers of CMV plus the relevant HLA.

This clonotype was seen ten or more times. Its antigen is not identified. TCRdb used MiXCR to reprocess the reads, holding one entry per CDR3 protein. The table lists roughly 240,000 distinct CDR3 sequences, around 6.6% of them singletons. The germline CDR1 and CDR2 sequences are SNHLY and FYNNEI. V dropped 4 bases and J dropped 5 bases, with 14 bases sitting between them. The CDR3 contains 14 residues. The rearrangement uses TRBV2 and TRBJ2-5; D may be TRBD1 or TRBD2 (5 bases each). The specimen sequenced was PBMCs. The sequence was obtained from a human donor in good health (CMV status not recorded). Some clones in this sample may be carry-over from other donors' samples. CDR3 sequence (DNA): TGTGCCAGCAGTGCGGGACCAGAGATGGAGACCCAGTACTTC. The encoded protein is CASSAGPEMETQYF.